Presented here are 18 T cell receptor beta chains from one specimen sequenced in a study of CD8+CD57+ T cells in acquired aplastic anemia. Genomic DNA acted as the template from which TCR beta VDJ combination and CDR3 sequence profiling were carried out. One entry per CDR3 protein, called by TCRdb with MiXCR from the reads. The sample has about 120,000 distinct CDR3 sequences; less than 50% are singletons. Whoever was chosen for sequencing had shown CD8+CD57+ cell expansion by flow cytometry. Sequencing was carried out using sorted CD4+, CD8+, or CD8+CD57+ T cells (not recorded which) from PBMCs. Receptors were obtained from a human donor with aplastic anemia.

This clonotype has ten or more counts. The chain couples TRBV9 to TRBJ2-2, with 10 positions matching TRBD1. Germline values: CDR1 SGDLS, CDR2 YYNGEE. The CDR3 totals 15 residues. The J segment lost 3 bases and the V segment lost 3 bases, leaving 2 bases of the junction unmatched. CDR3 loop: CASSAGQGYTGELFF. In nucleotides, the CDR3 is TGTGCCAGCAGCGCGGGACAGGGGTACACCGGGGAGCTGTTTTTT.

This clonotype was found many times. J is TRBJ1-6 and V is TRBV14; D ambiguous. Trimming removed 3 bases from V and 9 bases from J, with 15 bases in between. The V gene's germline CDR1 is SGHDN and CDR2 FVKESK. This CDR3 contains 15 residues. CDR3 coding DNA: TGTGCCAGCAGCCAGGATTCACCCCCACGTTCACCCCTCCACTTT. This codes for CASSQDSPPRSPLHF.

This clonotype was seen many times. The V gene is TRBV14, the J gene TRBJ2-7; D not certain. Trimming left V 4 bases short and J 2 bases short, with 15 bases between. The CDR3 is made up of 15 amino acids. In germline, CDR1 is SGHDN, CDR2 FVKESK. The CDR3 DNA reads TGTGCCAGCAGCCTCAGAGGTGGCGGCCCCTACGAGCAGTACTTC. Translation: CASSLRGGGPYEQYF.

The CDR3 sequence is CASSYLLLGSHGYGYTF. For the CDR3, the DNA is TGTGCCAGCAGTTACCTCCTTCTAGGCTCCCATGGGTATGGCTACACCTTC. V gene TRBV6-2 or TRBV6-3 combines with J gene TRBJ1-2; D gene ambiguous. This CDR3 has 17 residues. The germline gives CDR1 MNHEY, CDR2 SVGEGT. V lost 2 bases, J lost 5 bases, and 21 bases lay in between.

In its sample, this clonotype was seen many times. The V gene is TRBV7-8, the J gene TRBJ1-1, with TRBD1 as a possible D gene (5 bases). CDR3 length: 15 residues. The V gene's germline CDR1 is SGHVS and CDR2 FQNEAQ. Trimming removed 1 base from V and 1 base from J, with 10 bases in between. CDR3 sequence reads: CASSLVQGTNTEAFF. CDR3 bases: TGTGCCAGCAGCTTAGTTCAGGGAACGAACACTGAAGCTTTCTTT.

The chain uses TRBV15 and TRBJ2-7, with no clear D. Germline-derived CDR1 and CDR2 are LNHNV and YYDKDF (reference sequence). The CDR3 covers 13 residues. The V end was cut by 5 bases, the J end by 3 bases, with 11 bases between. CDR3 loop: CATSPKPHYEQYF. For the CDR3, the DNA is TGTGCCACCAGCCCCAAACCACACTACGAGCAGTACTTC.

As concerns this clonotype: Sequence at one end of the junction differs from germline and may be a read error. The chain couples TRBV11-2 to TRBJ2-3; 11 nucleotides align to TRBD2. CDR1 and CDR2 (germline): SGHAT, FQNNGV. There are 15 residues in the CDR3. CDR3 nucleotides: TGTGCCAGCAGCTTACTAGCGGGGGGATCAGATGCGCAGTATTTT. Amino acids: CASSLLAGGSDAQYF.

As DNA, the CDR3 is TGTGCCAGCAGTGTGCGGGCAGATACGCAGTATTTT. It codes for CASSVRADTQYF. The chain has TRBV2 and TRBJ2-3, with D perhaps matching TRBD2 (5 bases). V lost 4 bases and J 4 bases, leaving 6 bases between the germline ends. The CDR3 runs 12 residues. The germline CDR1 and CDR2 sequences are SNHLY and FYNNEI.

This clonotype has just one count. The chain combines TRBV4-2 with TRBJ2-7, with 9 bases identical to TRBD1. Per germline, CDR1 LGHNA and CDR2 YNFKEQ. With 4 bases clipped from V and 5 bases from J, the junction kept 12 bases outside the gene matches. This CDR3 has 16 residues. CDR3 bases: TGTGCCAGCAGCCTATTACCCAGGACAGGGGCCGACGAGCAGTACTTC. Its translation: CASSLLPRTGADEQYF.

V is TRBV19 and J is TRBJ1-1; possibly TRBD1 for D (6 bases). CDR1 LNHDA and CDR2 SQIVND come from the germline V gene (reference sequence). Trimming left V 5 bases short and J 9 bases short, with 13 bases between. The length of the CDR3 is 12 residues. The DNA for the CDR3 is TGTGCCAGTAGTCCCAGGGGATTGAAAGCTTTCTTT. It encodes CASSPRGLKAFF.

The chain uses TRBV19 and TRBJ1-1; the match to TRBD1 covers 7 bases. Germline V CDR1 and CDR2: LNHDA, SQIVND (reference sequence). The CDR3 is 12 residues long. V gave up 5 bases and J gave up 8 bases; unmatched junction bases: 5. Here the CDR3 reads CASSQTGREAFF. The CDR3 nucleotides read TGTGCCAGTAGTCAGACAGGGAGGGAAGCTTTCTTT.

This clonotype was counted at least ten times. This chain uses TRBV6-2 or TRBV6-3 with TRBJ1-2; a possible D gene is TRBD1 (6 bases). Trimming stripped 0 bases from V and 9 bases from J, with 11 bases between. CDR1 and CDR2 from the germline V gene are MNHEY and SVGEGT. The CDR3 has 13 amino acids. This CDR3 reads CASSYSHRDRYTF. The CDR3 DNA reads TGTGCCAGCAGTTACTCGCACAGGGATCGCTACACCTTC.

This chain links TRBV19 with TRBJ2-1; D tentatively reads TRBD1 or TRBD2 (5 bases each). Germline loops: CDR1 LNHDA, CDR2 SQIVND (reference sequence). This CDR3 comprises 14 residues. The V gene lost 3 bases and the J gene lost 4 bases, with 10 bases spanning the gap. DNA of the CDR3: TGTGCCAGTAGTATCCGGGACCCATACAATGAGCAGTTCTTC. It codes for CASSIRDPYNEQFF. The full variable domain, its missing parts supplied by reference TRBV19 and TRBJ2-1, is DGGITQSPKYLFRKEGQNVTLSCEQNLNHDAMYWYRQDPGQGLRLIYYSQIVNDFQKGDIAEGYSVSREKKESFPLTVTSAQKNPTAFYLCASSIRDPYNEQFFGPGTRLTVL.

The V call is TRBV6-1, the J call TRBJ1-3; D is unresolved. The germline V gene encodes CDR1 MNHNS and CDR2 SASEGT. Trimming shortened V by 3 bases and J by 0 bases, and 12 bases separated the two germline ends. The CDR3 is 16 residues long. The CDR3 region is CASSERSMISGNTIYF. CDR3 DNA sequence: TGTGCCAGCAGTGAGAGGTCTATGATCTCTGGAAACACCATATATTTT.

This clonotype came up many times. The V call is TRBV7-8, the J call TRBJ1-6, with D unclear. Trimming removed 5 bases at V and 9 bases at J, with 23 bases between. The CDR3 spans 17 residues. CDR1 is SGHVS and CDR2 is FQNEAQ in the germline V gene. In DNA, the CDR3 is TGTGCCAGCAGCCTGACTCCCGACCCTGGACGGGGTTCACCCCTCCACTTT. Translating it yields CASSLTPDPGRGSPLHF.

About this clonotype itself: This may be a read error: a much more frequent sequence differs by one nucleotide. The chain links TRBV4-1 to TRBJ2-3, with 9 positions matching TRBD2. The CDR3 has 17 amino acids. V was clipped by 3 bases and J by 2 bases; unmatched bases: 9. The germline CDR1 and CDR2 sequences are MGHRA and YSYEKL. In DNA, the CDR3 is TGCGCCAGCAGCCACCTCGCCCTAGCGGGGAACACAGATACGCAGTATTTT. It specifies CASSHLALAGNTDTQYF.

This clonotype was counted only a few times. This chain links TRBV13 with TRBJ1-2; D gene unclear. CDR1 is PRHDT and CDR2 is FYEKMQ in the germline V gene (reference sequence). V dropped 5 bases and J dropped 4 bases, with 17 bases sitting between them. The CDR3 sequence is 15 residues long. The CDR3 DNA is TGTGCCAGCAGCCTTAACTCGGACGGACTCTATGGCTACACCTTC. Its translation is CASSLNSDGLYGYTF.

This chain links TRBV29-1 with TRBJ1-1; D possibly corresponds to TRBD1 (5 bases). Trimming shortened V by 5 bases and J by 4 bases, and 11 bases separated the two germline ends. This CDR3 has 12 amino acids. From germline, CDR1 is SQVTM and CDR2 ANQGSEA. The CDR3 loop is CSVLLGGTEAFF. CDR3 nucleotide sequence: TGCAGCGTTCTACTGGGGGGCACTGAAGCTTTCTTT.